These 32 T cell receptor beta chains share one sample of origin, sequenced in a study of cytomegalovirus exposure and HLA in healthy donors. The primer mix had 60 Vbeta and 13 Jbeta primers. Here immunoSEQ multiplex PCR was the method, and the copy in TCRdb shows in-frame clones only, minus some. The sample comprises more than 150,000 clones, 65% to 90% of which are singletons, and more than 0.95% rests with the top ten. Sequencing input: PBMCs. These receptors were collected from a girl aged 2-10 years in good health and CMV-seropositive.

This chain joins TRBV7-6 and TRBJ2-5; 7 nucleotides line up with TRBD1. The junction had 16 bases not matched to a gene; V was cut back by 3 bases and J by 3 bases. Germline values: CDR1 SGHVS, CDR2 FNYEAQ. CDR3 size: 18 residues. CDR3 in DNA: TGTGCCAGCAGCTTGGGGGTGACCGGGACAGCCGACGAAGAGACCCAGTACTTC. Amino acids: CASSLGVTGTADEETQYF.

CDR3 sequence: CASSLGIWGQNTEAFF. DNA of the CDR3: TGTGCCAGCAGCTTAGGGATTTGGGGGCAGAACACTGAAGCTTTCTTT. This chain links TRBV7-2 with TRBJ1-1, with D maybe TRBD1 (6 bases). This CDR3 region has 16 residues. The V end lost 1 base, the J end lost 1 base, and 13 bases lay between the germline ends. Germline-derived CDR1 and CDR2 are SGHTA and FQGNSA.

V is TRBV11-2 and J is TRBJ2-3, with 13 positions matching TRBD2. The CDR3 loop spans 18 amino acids. The V gene's germline CDR1 is SGHAT and CDR2 FQNNGV. The trim removed 5 bases at V and 5 bases at J, leaving 13 bases unmatched. The CDR3 sequence is CASSPSTSGGQLGDTQYF. As DNA, the CDR3 is TGTGCCAGCAGCCCATCGACTAGCGGGGGGCAATTAGGAGATACGCAGTATTTT.

The J gene is TRBJ2-2, the V gene TRBV6-1; TRBD2 matches 11 bases. Germline trimming cut 6 bases from V and 7 bases from J; bases unmatched to any gene: 7. Germline V gives CDR1 MNHNS, CDR2 SASEGT. The CDR3 runs to 15 residues. As DNA, the CDR3 is TGTGCCAGCAGCCGCCATACTAGCGGGGGCGGGGAGCTGTTTTTT. Its translation is CASSRHTSGGGELFF.

The chain recombines TRBV5-1 with TRBJ1-6, with 8 nucleotides matching TRBD1. The length of the CDR3 is 16 residues. V lost 4 bases to trimming and J lost 7 bases; unmatched junction nucleotides: 10. From germline, CDR1 is SGHRS and CDR2 YFSETQ. The CDR3 protein is CASSTRQGARNSPLHF. The CDR3 DNA follows: TGCGCCAGCAGCACACGGCAGGGGGCGCGGAATTCACCCCTCCACTTT.

This chain uses TRBV15 with TRBJ2-5, with TRBD1 identical over 11 bases. The J segment lost 4 bases and the V segment lost 3 bases, leaving 10 bases of the junction unmatched. The CDR3 covers 17 residues. CDR1 is LNHNV, CDR2 YYDKDF, per germline (reference sequence). The CDR3 coding sequence is TGTGCCACCAGCAGGGCAACACCGGGACAGGGGGGAGAGACCCAGTACTTC. Translation: CATSRATPGQGGETQYF.

The sample holds one count of this clone. V and J are TRBV4-1 and TRBJ1-4; 7 nucleotides agree with TRBD1. Germline V gene data show CDR1 as MGHRA and CDR2 as YSYEKL. J lost 0 bases, V lost 5 bases, and 6 bases had no gene match. This CDR3 is 16 amino acids long. CDR3: CASSYGQATTNEKLFF. In nucleotides, the CDR3 is TGCGCCAGCAGCTATGGACAGGCTACAACTAATGAAAAACTGTTTTTT.

This chain links TRBV11-2 with TRBJ1-1; D gene unclear. Germline values: CDR1 SGHAT, CDR2 FQNNGV. The CDR3 loop spans 13 amino acids. V was trimmed by 1 base and J by 7 bases, leaving 10 bases between them. This CDR3 reads CASSLVSRLEAFF. In nucleotides, the CDR3 is TGTGCCAGCAGCTTAGTTTCGCGCCTTGAAGCTTTCTTT.

The V call is TRBV30, the J call TRBJ1-2, with D possibly being TRBD1 (6 bases). This CDR3 has 17 residues. The V end lost 7 bases, the J end lost 4 bases, and 28 bases lay between the germline ends. Germline V CDR1 and CDR2: GTSNPN, SVGIG (reference sequence). The CDR3 region is CASQAPGREGGGYGYTF. The CDR3 DNA follows: TGTGCCTCCCAGGCCCCCGGCAGGGAGGGGGGCGGCTATGGCTACACCTTC.

This chain links TRBV4-1 with TRBJ2-1; 8 bases align to TRBD2. CDR3 size: 16 residues. Germline assignment: CDR1 MGHRA and CDR2 YSYEKL. V lost 0 bases, J lost 3 bases, and 4 bases stayed unmatched. This chain's CDR3 is CASSQELAGSYNEQFF. For the CDR3, the DNA is TGCGCCAGCAGCCAAGAATTAGCGGGAAGCTACAATGAGCAGTTCTTC.

The chain recombines TRBV7-3 with TRBJ1-3; the match to TRBD1 covers 8 bases. From germline, CDR1 is SGHTA and CDR2 FQGTGA. V was pared by 3 bases and J by 3 bases, with 4 bases of the junction left unmatched. The CDR3 runs to 15 residues. This chain's CDR3 is CASSFTGGSGNTIYF. CDR3 nucleotide sequence: TGTGCCAGCAGCTTTACAGGGGGGAGTGGAAACACCATATATTTT.

The rearrangement links TRBV19 to TRBJ2-3, with 7 bases that match TRBD2. The CDR3 consists of 16 residues. Germline loops: CDR1 LNHDA, CDR2 SQIVND (reference sequence). V was pared by 3 bases and J by 0 bases, with 6 bases of the junction left unmatched. CDR3 loop: CASSIQRGLSTDTQYF. CDR3 nucleotides: TGTGCCAGTAGTATTCAGCGGGGACTGAGCACAGATACGCAGTATTTT.

The rearrangement uses TRBV4-2 and TRBJ2-3; 9 bases map to TRBD2. The CDR3 loop spans 20 amino acids. V shed 1 base, J shed 0 bases, and the junction held 14 bases outside the gene matches. CDR1 and CDR2 from the germline V gene are LGHNA and YNFKEQ. The CDR3 spells CASSQAFGGGAIFSTDTQYF. The CDR3 DNA sequence: TGTGCCAGCAGCCAAGCTTTTGGCGGGGGGGCCATTTTTAGCACAGATACGCAGTATTTT.

The chain uses TRBV2 and TRBJ2-1; tentative D call: TRBD1 (5 bases). Per germline, CDR1 SNHLY and CDR2 FYNNEI. The V end lost 3 bases, the J end lost 0 bases, and 9 bases lay between the germline ends. The CDR3 is 15 amino acids. CDR3 coding DNA: TGTGCCAGCAGTGAGCAGGGCCCCTCCTACAATGAGCAGTTCTTC. This encodes CASSEQGPSYNEQFF.

The rearrangement links TRBV2 to TRBJ2-1; a possible D gene is TRBD2 (6 bases). Trimming shortened V by 1 base and J by 0 bases, and 16 bases separated the two germline ends. The CDR3 covers 18 residues. In germline, CDR1 is SNHLY, CDR2 FYNNEI. DNA of the CDR3: TGTGCCAGCAGTGAAGACAGTCGTATAGCGGTCTCCTACAATGAGCAGTTCTTC. Translated: CASSEDSRIAVSYNEQFF.

The rearrangement joins TRBV6-5 to TRBJ2-1; D possibly corresponds to TRBD2 (7 bases). CDR3 size: 13 residues. Between the trimmed V and J ends, which lost 10 bases and 2 bases, there was a span of 12 bases. Germline V lookup: CDR1 MNHEY, CDR2 SVGAGI. CDR3 in amino acids: CATEGGTYNEQFF. The CDR3 nucleotides are TGTGCCACCGAGGGGGGGACCTACAATGAGCAGTTCTTC.

As to this clone: The same CDR3 also results from other DNA sequences found in this sample. The V call is TRBV6-1, the J call TRBJ1-5; D uncertain. The ends were cut back, 6 bases at V and 5 bases at J, with 11 bases in the middle. The CDR3 is 13 amino acids. Germline CDR1 is MNHNS and CDR2 is SASEGT. In nucleotides, the CDR3 is TGTGCCAGCAGCCACGAACGGGATCAGCCCCAGCATTTT. Its protein product is CASSHERDQPQHF.

The chain is built from TRBV11-2 and TRBJ2-1, with D unclear. Trimming removed 2 bases at V and 5 bases at J, with 13 bases between. The CDR3 length is 15 residues. Germline V gives CDR1 SGHAT, CDR2 FQNNGV. CDR3 nucleotide sequence: TGTGCCAGCAGCTTATCCCTTAACAACGACAATGAGCAGTTCTTC. Amino acids: CASSLSLNNDNEQFF.

The chain is built from TRBV5-1 and TRBJ2-7; maybe TRBD1 (6 bases). Trimming cost V 3 bases and J 5 bases, with 12 bases left between them. This CDR3 is built from 13 residues. From germline, CDR1 is SGHRS and CDR2 YFSETQ. CDR3 nucleotide sequence: TGCGCCAGCAGCTCGGCAACAGGGCACGAGCAGTACTTC. This gives the protein CASSSATGHEQYF.

This clone was counted once. The chain carries TRBV30 and TRBJ1-2; 7 bases agree with TRBD1. Germline V CDR1 and CDR2: GTSNPN, SVGIG (reference sequence). The CDR3 is 13 residues long. With V trimmed by 2 bases and J by 4 bases, 4 bases remained unmatched. The DNA of the CDR3 is TGTGCCTGGAGTAAGGGACAGCTCTATGGCTACACCTTC. Encoded protein: CAWSKGQLYGYTF.

The rearrangement joins TRBV30 to TRBJ1-6; D is perhaps TRBD1 (6 bases). The V end was cut by 2 bases, the J end by 10 bases, with 12 bases between. Germline lookup yields CDR1 GTSNPN and CDR2 SVGIG (reference sequence). The length of the CDR3 is 13 residues. CDR3 sequence: CAWSTGSGSPLHF. CDR3 in DNA: TGTGCCTGGAGTACAGGGTCGGGGTCACCCCTCCACTTT.

The V gene is TRBV30, the J gene TRBJ2-2, with D perhaps matching TRBD1 (5 bases). The CDR3 is 15 residues long. The V end was cut by 1 base, the J end by 0 bases, with 9 bases between. Germline V CDR1 and CDR2: GTSNPN, SVGIG (reference sequence). The CDR3 region has the DNA TGTGCCTGGAGTGAGGGGTTCGCGAACACCGGGGAGCTGTTTTTT. Translating gives CAWSEGFANTGELFF.

The rearrangement joins TRBV28 to TRBJ2-1, with D hard to call. The germline gives CDR1 MDHEN, CDR2 SYDVKM. V dropped 1 base and J dropped 12 bases, with 7 bases sitting between them. This CDR3 has 11 residues. CDR3 DNA: TGTGCCAGCAGTTTATATTCCCGGCAGTTCTTC. Translating it yields CASSLYSRQFF.

This chain links TRBV27 with TRBJ2-3; perhaps TRBD2 as D (6 bases). Trimming took 7 bases from V and 2 from J, leaving 10 bases between them. CDR1 is MNHEY, CDR2 SMNVEV, per germline (reference sequence). The CDR3 spans 13 residues. CDR3 loop: CASTGTFTDTQYF. CDR3 coding DNA: TGTGCCAGCACCGGGACTTTCACAGATACGCAGTATTTT.

The chain links TRBV21-1 to TRBJ2-1; the DNA was not used to check the table's D call, TRBD2. TRBV21-1 is reported as a pseudogene. The CDR3 spans 14 residues. The CDR3 protein is CASSLRLARNEQFF. CDR3 DNA: TGTGCCAGCAGCTTACGACTAGCGAGAAATGAGCAGTTCTTC.

The genes are TRBV28 and TRBJ2-1; 9 bases agree with TRBD2. The junction had 8 bases not matched to a gene; V was cut back by 6 bases and J by 5 bases. Germline V lookup: CDR1 MDHEN, CDR2 SYDVKM. The CDR3 spans 15 residues. The CDR3 DNA follows: TGTGCCAGCAGGAGGGGCGGGAGGGCCAACAATGAGCAGTTCTTC. It translates to CASRRGGRANNEQFF.

A single count supports this clone. The chain combines TRBV11-3 with TRBJ2-7, with D tentatively TRBD2 (6 bases). The V end lost 5 bases, the J end lost 2 bases, and 19 bases lay between the germline ends. The CDR3 is 16 amino acids. CDR1 and CDR2 (germline): SGHNT, YENEEA. In nucleotides, the CDR3 is TGTGCCAGCAGCCAGTGGGGCGGGAACATGGCCTACGAGCAGTACTTC. This translates into CASSQWGGNMAYEQYF.

The chain combines TRBV4-1 with TRBJ2-3; the D gene is possibly TRBD2 (6 bases). CDR3 length: 16 residues. Germline CDR1 reads MGHRA; CDR2 reads YSYEKL. The V end was cut by 4 bases, the J end by 4 bases, with 18 bases between. CDR3 protein: CASSPPGASVADTQYF. The CDR3 region has the DNA TGCGCCAGCAGCCCCCCGGGAGCATCGGTGGCAGATACGCAGTATTTT.

The chain employs TRBV18 and TRBJ2-7, with 9 bases lining up with TRBD2. V lost 6 bases and J lost 3; bases outside the gene matches: 0. CDR3 size: 12 residues. Looked up from germline, CDR1 is KGHSH and CDR2 is LQKENI. For the CDR3, the DNA is TGTGCCAGCTCGACTAGCGGCTACGAGCAGTACTTC. Translated: CASSTSGYEQYF.

The V call is TRBV6-5, the J call TRBJ1-2; D gene ambiguous. Trimming stripped 0 bases from V and 7 bases from J, with 15 bases between. The CDR3 sequence is 15 residues long. Germline lookup yields CDR1 MNHEY and CDR2 SVGAGI. In DNA form, the CDR3 reads TGTGCCAGCAGTTACTCGACTATGGGGTTTGGTGGCTACACCTTC. This translates into CASSYSTMGFGGYTF.

This chain uses TRBV27 with TRBJ2-3; 8 bases agree with TRBD1. With V trimmed by 3 bases and J by 0 bases, 8 bases remained unmatched. Germline V lookup: CDR1 MNHEY, CDR2 SMNVEV (reference sequence). This CDR3 contains 17 residues. The CDR3: CASSFGTGPTSTDTQYF. Written as DNA, the CDR3 is TGTGCCAGCAGTTTTGGGACAGGACCCACGAGCACAGATACGCAGTATTTT.

V and J are TRBV6-1 and TRBJ2-3; possibly TRBD2 for D (6 bases). This CDR3 spans 15 amino acids. V was shortened by 3 bases and J by 5 bases, with 15 bases between the two germline ends. CDR1 is MNHNS, CDR2 SASEGT, per germline. The CDR3 protein is CASSDGGWGLDTQYF. The CDR3, as DNA: TGTGCCAGCAGTGATGGGGGGTGGGGGTTAGATACGCAGTATTTT.